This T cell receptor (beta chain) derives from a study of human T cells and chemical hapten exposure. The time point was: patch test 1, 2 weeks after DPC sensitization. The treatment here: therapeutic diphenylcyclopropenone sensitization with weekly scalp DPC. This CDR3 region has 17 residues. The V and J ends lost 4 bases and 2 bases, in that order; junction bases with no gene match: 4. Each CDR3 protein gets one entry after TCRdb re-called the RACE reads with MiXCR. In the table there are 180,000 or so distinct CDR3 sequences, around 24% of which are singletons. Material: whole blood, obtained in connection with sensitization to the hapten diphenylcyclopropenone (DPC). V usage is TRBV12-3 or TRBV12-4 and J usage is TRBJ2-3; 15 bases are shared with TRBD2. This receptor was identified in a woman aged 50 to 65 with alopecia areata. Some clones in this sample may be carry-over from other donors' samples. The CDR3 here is CASSSGLAGGITDTQYF. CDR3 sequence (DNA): TGTGCCAGCAGTTCGGGACTAGCGGGAGGCATCACAGATACGCAGTATTTT.